These T cell receptor beta chains were read from a single sample in a study of cytomegalovirus exposure and HLA in healthy donors. Assay: immunoSEQ multiplex PCR; the TCRdb copy retains only in-frame clones and omits some. Here the sample spans more than 300,000 clones, 86% being singletons. The sequenced sample consisted of PBMCs. The receptors shown here come from a woman aged 18-29 years in good health and CMV-seronegative. Each CDR3 is given with its conserved first and last residue. Each record gives: V gene, D gene, J gene, clone size, CDR3 DNA, CDR3 protein. D genes are given only for firm matches. Not all rows give a size; the values are once, few, many and, for expanded clones, a class.

V gene: TRBV10-3; D gene: -; J gene: TRBJ1-1; clone size: -; CDR3 DNA: TGTGCCATCAGTGAGTCGAGTCCGAACACTGAAGCTTTCTTT; CDR3 protein: CAISESSPNTEAFF
V gene: TRBV19; D gene: -; J gene: TRBJ2-1; clone size: many; CDR3 DNA: TGTGCCACGGGTCGGCAGTCACACAATGAGCAGTTCTTC; CDR3 protein: CATGRQSHNEQFF
V gene: TRBV20-1; D gene: -; J gene: TRBJ2-7; clone size: -; CDR3 DNA: TGCAGTGCTAGAGACAGCGAGCAGTACTTC; CDR3 protein: CSARDSEQYF
V gene: TRBV7-9; D gene: -; J gene: TRBJ2-1; clone size: -; CDR3 DNA: TGTGCCAGCACCCCAAGGGTCGGGGTCCCCACGGGGAATGAGCAGTTCTTC; CDR3 protein: CASTPRVGVPTGNEQFF
V gene: TRBV19; D gene: -; J gene: TRBJ1-1; clone size: -; CDR3 DNA: TGTGCCAGTAGTATAAACGGGAGGACTGAAGCTTTCTTT; CDR3 protein: CASSINGRTEAFF
V gene: TRBV15; D gene: TRBD1; J gene: TRBJ1-5; clone size: -; CDR3 DNA: TGTGCCACCAGCATGGGACAGAGCAATCAGCCCCAGCATTTT; CDR3 protein: CATSMGQSNQPQHF
V gene: TRBV7-2; D gene: TRBD2; J gene: TRBJ2-7; clone size: -; CDR3 DNA: TGTGCCAGCAGCTTCCAAGGTAGCGGGACGATTTACGAGCAGTACTTC; CDR3 protein: CASSFQGSGTIYEQYF
V gene: TRBV7-2; D gene: -; J gene: TRBJ2-7; clone size: -; CDR3 DNA: TGTGCCAGCAGCTTCCACCAGGTTTCCTACGAGCAGTACTTC; CDR3 protein: CASSFHQVSYEQYF
V gene: TRBV11-3; D gene: TRBD1; J gene: TRBJ2-2; clone size: -; CDR3 DNA: TGTGCCAGCAGCCCACAGGGGGTTGGCACCGGGGAGCTGTTTTTT; CDR3 protein: CASSPQGVGTGELFF
V gene: TRBV25-1; D gene: -; J gene: TRBJ2-3; clone size: once; CDR3 DNA: TGTGCCCAAAATAACGTGGGGAGGACAGATACGCAGTATTTT; CDR3 protein: CAQNNVGRTDTQYF
V gene: TRBV19; D gene: -; J gene: TRBJ2-1; clone size: few; CDR3 DNA: TGTGCCAGTAGTACACTCGGCAATGAGCAGTTCTTC; CDR3 protein: CASSTLGNEQFF
V gene: TRBV4-2; D gene: -; J gene: TRBJ2-7; clone size: -; CDR3 DNA: TGTGCCAGCAGCCAAGTTCGGAGCGGCTCCTGGAGCGAGCAGTACTTC; CDR3 protein: CASSQVRSGSWSEQYF
V gene: TRBV5-6; D gene: -; J gene: TRBJ1-2; clone size: -; CDR3 DNA: TGTGCCAGCAGCTTTGATACATTCGGGGGGAGCGGCTACACCTTC; CDR3 protein: CASSFDTFGGSGYTF
V gene: TRBV2; D gene: -; J gene: TRBJ1-2; clone size: -; CDR3 DNA: TGTGCCAGCAGTGAAGGAGATGGCTACACCTTC; CDR3 protein: CASSEGDGYTF
V gene: TRBV9; D gene: TRBD1; J gene: TRBJ2-7; clone size: -; CDR3 DNA: TGTGCCAGCAGCGTTCGACAGGGCCAGGCCTACGAGCAGTACTTC; CDR3 protein: CASSVRQGQAYEQYF
V gene: TRBV27; D gene: -; J gene: TRBJ1-3; clone size: -; CDR3 DNA: TGTGCCAGCAGTTTATACCCAGCGGGAAACACCATATATTTT; CDR3 protein: CASSLYPAGNTIYF
V gene: TRBV5-6; D gene: -; J gene: TRBJ2-1; clone size: few; CDR3 DNA: TGTGCCAGCAGCTTCTTCCTAGCAGGGACACGCAATGAGCAGTTCTTC; CDR3 protein: CASSFFLAGTRNEQFF
V gene: TRBV5-6; D gene: -; J gene: TRBJ2-3; clone size: -; CDR3 DNA: TGTGCCAGCAGCCCATTTACGGGGGGCGCTCAGGATACGCAGTATTTT; CDR3 protein: CASSPFTGGAQDTQYF
V gene: TRBV5-6; D gene: -; J gene: TRBJ2-7; clone size: -; CDR3 DNA: TGTGCCAGCAGTAGTATCCGGGGTCTCTACGAGCAGTACTTC; CDR3 protein: CASSSIRGLYEQYF
V gene: TRBV10-3; D gene: TRBD2; J gene: TRBJ2-1; clone size: -; CDR3 DNA: TGTGCCATCAGTGAGTCGGGACTAGCCCCCCGGAATGAGCAGTTCTTC; CDR3 protein: CAISESGLAPRNEQFF
V gene: TRBV4-3; D gene: TRBD2; J gene: TRBJ2-7; clone size: -; CDR3 DNA: TGCGCCAGCAGCCAAGACGGGGGGACTCAGTACTTC; CDR3 protein: CASSQDGGTQYF
V gene: TRBV6-4; D gene: TRBD2; J gene: TRBJ2-3; clone size: -; CDR3 DNA: TGTGCCAGCAGCTCCGACGGGACTAGCGGGAAGTTGCAGTATTTT; CDR3 protein: CASSSDGTSGKLQYF
V gene: TRBV15; D gene: -; J gene: TRBJ2-6; clone size: -; CDR3 DNA: TGTGCCACCAGCAGAGTTGACCAGGTGGGGGCCAACGTCCTGACTTTC; CDR3 protein: CATSRVDQVGANVLTF
V gene: TRBV2; D gene: TRBD1; J gene: TRBJ1-1; clone size: -; CDR3 DNA: TGTGCCAGCAGGGACGACAGGGGGAACACTGAAGCTTTCTTT; CDR3 protein: CASRDDRGNTEAFF
V gene: TRBV18; D gene: -; J gene: TRBJ1-1; clone size: -; CDR3 DNA: TGTGCCAGCTCACCAATCGGGACAAGGGTGGGCACTGAAGCTTTCTTT; CDR3 protein: CASSPIGTRVGTEAFF
V gene: TRBV5-1; D gene: -; J gene: TRBJ2-7; clone size: -; CDR3 DNA: TGCGCCAGCAGCTTGCTAGCGCGCTACGAGCAGTACTTC; CDR3 protein: CASSLLARYEQYF
V gene: TRBV10-3; D gene: -; J gene: TRBJ2-1; clone size: -; CDR3 DNA: TGTGCCATCAGTGAGTATGGTAGCGGTGAGCAGTTCTTC; CDR3 protein: CAISEYGSGEQFF
V gene: TRBV18; D gene: -; J gene: TRBJ2-2; clone size: -; CDR3 DNA: TGTGCCAGCTCACCGGGAGAAGGAGTGAGCGGGGAGCTGTTTTTT; CDR3 protein: CASSPGEGVSGELFF